Sequencing of this TCR beta chain was carried out in a study of blood T cell repertoires in COVID-19 (TCRdb year 2020). A note on the overall study: Collaborator samples came from the United States, Italy and Spain and covered acute and convalescent phases of COVID-19. The samples were drawn from the first 160 participants of the ongoing ImmuneRACE study and from roughly 1,300 subjects provided by 6 global collaborators. The material from the prospective study consisted of cDNA or gDNA derived from T cells, B-cell-depleted T cells, or PBMCs. The dataset comprised deeply sampled blood TCRbeta repertoires from subjects exposed to, actively infected with, or recovered from COVID-19. Where available, HLA class I and class II types were obtained from metadata supplied by the sample provider rather than from assay-based typing. Sample metadata almost always included a de-identified subject ID, COVID-19 status, age in years and sex. The repertoires were released in a freely available public database meant as a resource for research on the immune response to SARS-CoV-2.

From the cysteine through the phenylalanine, the CDR3 covers 16 amino acids. Only the CDR3 DNA is retained, 48 bases long and in frame from the first base. CDR1 and CDR2 (ENHRY, SYGVKD) derive from the germline V gene. V loses 8 bases, J loses 0 bases, and the germline ends lie 17 bases apart. The immunoSEQ Assay, a bias-controlled multiplex PCR, was used to amplify TCRbeta CDR3 regions from genomic DNA. The original methods were these. The number of nucleated cells in each sample was estimated from the amplification of reference gene primers within the assay. Sequence reads were collapsed and filtered to measure the absolute abundance of every unique TCRbeta CDR3 rearrangement. For each sample, productive Simpson clonality was calculated by taking the square root of Simpson's diversity index across productive rearrangements. Imported from immuneACCESS, the table was reduced by TCRdb to in-frame sequences with V and J called. These copies leave out some clones; in studies compared against another copy, an unresolved V gene accounts for under half, and the cause of the remainder is not known. V, J and clone size are those of that table, while D and trimming were read from the DNA. The sample table records 200,000 to 300,000 clones; approximately 84% of these occur just once. The ten largest account for around 4% of the sample.

Overall study results and their limits: How much clinical and demographic metadata was included differed by source and by participant, and the metadata was provided uncurated.

Whole blood was collected in K2EDTA tubes by collaborating institutions according to the institutions' own protocols. For TCRbeta analysis, collaborator samples were shipped as frozen whole blood, as isolated PBMCs, or as DNA extracted from either sample type. On this clone: Its antigen is not yet known. No quality values exist for individual bases; no much larger clone is one base distant.

The TCR was taken from a man aged 50-59 years with acute or convalescent COVID-19. The sequencing sample was made of peripheral blood. The chain uses TRBV10-3 and TRBJ1-5, with no D gene named confidently. Here is the DNA: TGTGCCATCTCCCGAGAGGGTGGGGATAGCAATCAGCCCCAGCATTTT. Its protein is CAISREGGDSNQPQHF.